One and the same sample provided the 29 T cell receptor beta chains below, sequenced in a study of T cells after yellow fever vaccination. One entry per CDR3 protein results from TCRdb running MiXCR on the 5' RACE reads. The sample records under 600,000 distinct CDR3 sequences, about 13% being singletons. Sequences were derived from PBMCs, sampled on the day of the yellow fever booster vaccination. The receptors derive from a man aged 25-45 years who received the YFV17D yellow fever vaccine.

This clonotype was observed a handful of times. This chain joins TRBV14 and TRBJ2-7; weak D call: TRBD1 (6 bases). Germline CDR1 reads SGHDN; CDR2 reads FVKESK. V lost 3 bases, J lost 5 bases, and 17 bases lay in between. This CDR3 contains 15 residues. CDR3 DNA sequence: TGTGCCAGCAGCCAGGCGATTGGCTGGGGGCACGAGCAGTACTTC. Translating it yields CASSQAIGWGHEQYF.

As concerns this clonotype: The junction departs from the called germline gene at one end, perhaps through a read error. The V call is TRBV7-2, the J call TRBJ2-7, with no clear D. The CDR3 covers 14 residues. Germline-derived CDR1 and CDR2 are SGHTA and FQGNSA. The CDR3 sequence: CAISLDRATYEQYF. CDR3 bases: TGTGCCATCAGCTTAGACCGCGCAACCTACGAGCAGTACTTC.

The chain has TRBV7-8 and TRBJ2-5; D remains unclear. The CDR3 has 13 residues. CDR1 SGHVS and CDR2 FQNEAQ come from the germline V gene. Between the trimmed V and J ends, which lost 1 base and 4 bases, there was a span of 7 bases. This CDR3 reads CASSLGAPETQYF. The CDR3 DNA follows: TGTGCCAGCAGCTTAGGGGCCCCAGAGACCCAGTACTTC.

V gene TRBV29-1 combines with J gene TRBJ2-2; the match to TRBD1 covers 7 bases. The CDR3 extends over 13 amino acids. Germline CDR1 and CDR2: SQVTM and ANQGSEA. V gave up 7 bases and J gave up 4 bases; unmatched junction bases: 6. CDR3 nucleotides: TGCAGCGCGGGACAGCTAGGCACCGGGGAGCTGTTTTTT. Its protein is CSAGQLGTGELFF.

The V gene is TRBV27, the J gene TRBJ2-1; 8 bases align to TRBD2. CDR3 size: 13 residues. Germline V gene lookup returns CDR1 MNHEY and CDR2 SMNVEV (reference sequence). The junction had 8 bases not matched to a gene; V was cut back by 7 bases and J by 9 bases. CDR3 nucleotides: TGTGCCAGCAAACAAGCGGGAGTCGGTGAGCAGTTCTTC. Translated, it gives CASKQAGVGEQFF.

CDR3 residues: CSAPLASGRSYNEQFF. DNA of the CDR3: TGCAGTGCCCCCCTCGCGAGCGGGAGGTCCTACAATGAGCAGTTCTTC. The rearrangement uses TRBV20-1 and TRBJ2-1, with TRBD2 matching over 9 bases. Germline CDR1 reads DFQATT; CDR2 reads SNEGSKA (reference sequence). J was trimmed by 1 base and V by 6 bases; bases with no gene match: 10. The CDR3 extends over 16 amino acids.

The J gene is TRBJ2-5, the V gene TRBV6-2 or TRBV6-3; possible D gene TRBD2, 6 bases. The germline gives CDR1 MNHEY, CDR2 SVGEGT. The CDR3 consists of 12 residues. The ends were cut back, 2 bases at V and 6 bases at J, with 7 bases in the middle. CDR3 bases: TGTGCCAGCAGTTACGGGGGGAAGACCCAGTACTTC. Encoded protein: CASSYGGKTQYF.

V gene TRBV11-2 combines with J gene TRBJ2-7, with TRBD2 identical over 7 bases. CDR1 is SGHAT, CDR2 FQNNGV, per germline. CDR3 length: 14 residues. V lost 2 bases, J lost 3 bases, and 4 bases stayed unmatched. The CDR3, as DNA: TGTGCCAGCAGCTTATGGGGGGGGGACTACGAGCAGTACTTC. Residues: CASSLWGGDYEQYF. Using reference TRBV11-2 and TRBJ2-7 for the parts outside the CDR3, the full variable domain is EAGVAQSPRYKIIEKRQSVAFWCNPISGHATLYWYQQILGQGPKLLIQFQNNGVVDDSQLPKDRFSAERLKGVDSTLKIQPAKLEDSAVYLCASSLWGGDYEQYFGPGTRLTVT.

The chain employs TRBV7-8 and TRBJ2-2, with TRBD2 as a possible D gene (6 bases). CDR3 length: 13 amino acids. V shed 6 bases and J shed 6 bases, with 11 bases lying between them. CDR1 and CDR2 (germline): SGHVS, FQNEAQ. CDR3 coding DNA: TGTGCCAGCAGGCCAACGGGGGCCGGGGAGCTGTTTTTT. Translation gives CASRPTGAGELFF.

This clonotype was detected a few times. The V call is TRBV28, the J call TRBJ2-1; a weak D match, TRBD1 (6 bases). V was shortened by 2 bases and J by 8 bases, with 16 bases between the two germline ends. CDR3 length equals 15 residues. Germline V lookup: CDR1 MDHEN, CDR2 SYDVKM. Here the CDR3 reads CASSLKGQPKDEQFF. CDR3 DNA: TGTGCCAGCAGTTTAAAGGGACAACCGAAGGATGAGCAGTTCTTC.

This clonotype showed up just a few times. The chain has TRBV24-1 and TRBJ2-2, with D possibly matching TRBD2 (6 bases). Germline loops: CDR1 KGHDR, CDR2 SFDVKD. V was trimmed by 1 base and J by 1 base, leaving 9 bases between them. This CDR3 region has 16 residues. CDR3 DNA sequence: TGTGCCACCAGTGATTTAAAGGGACTGAACACCGGGGAGCTGTTTTTT. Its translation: CATSDLKGLNTGELFF.

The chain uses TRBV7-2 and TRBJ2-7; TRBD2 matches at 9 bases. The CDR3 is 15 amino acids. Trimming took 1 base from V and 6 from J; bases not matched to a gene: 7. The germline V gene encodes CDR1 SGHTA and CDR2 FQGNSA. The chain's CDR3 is CASSLGSGSGSEQYF. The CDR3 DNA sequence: TGTGCCAGCAGCTTAGGTAGCGGGAGTGGGTCCGAGCAGTACTTC.

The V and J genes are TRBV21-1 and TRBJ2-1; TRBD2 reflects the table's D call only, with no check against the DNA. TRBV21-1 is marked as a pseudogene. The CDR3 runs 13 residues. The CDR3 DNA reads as TGTGCCAGCAGAGGGTCAAGTCCGGATGAGCAGTTCTTC. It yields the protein CASRGSSPDEQFF.

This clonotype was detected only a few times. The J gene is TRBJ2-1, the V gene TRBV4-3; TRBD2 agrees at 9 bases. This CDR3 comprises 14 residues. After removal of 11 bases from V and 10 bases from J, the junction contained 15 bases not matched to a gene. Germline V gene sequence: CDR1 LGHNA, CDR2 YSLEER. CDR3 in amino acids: CAASLWREGAEQFF. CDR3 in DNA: TGCGCCGCCTCACTGTGGCGGGAGGGCGCCGAGCAGTTCTTC.

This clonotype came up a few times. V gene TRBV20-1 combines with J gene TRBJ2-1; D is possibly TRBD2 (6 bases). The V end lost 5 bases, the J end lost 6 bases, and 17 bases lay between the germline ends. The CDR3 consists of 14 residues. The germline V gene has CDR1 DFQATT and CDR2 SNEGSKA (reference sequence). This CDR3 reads CSAFRDGGRNEQFF. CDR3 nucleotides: TGCAGTGCTTTCCGGGACGGGGGTCGCAATGAGCAGTTCTTC.

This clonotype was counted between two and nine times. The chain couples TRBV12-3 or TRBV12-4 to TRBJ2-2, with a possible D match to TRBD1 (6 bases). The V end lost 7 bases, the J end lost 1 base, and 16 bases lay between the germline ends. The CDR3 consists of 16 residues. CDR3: CASTARNRVNTGELFF. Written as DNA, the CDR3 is TGTGCCAGCACCGCGCGGAACAGGGTGAACACCGGGGAGCTGTTTTTT.

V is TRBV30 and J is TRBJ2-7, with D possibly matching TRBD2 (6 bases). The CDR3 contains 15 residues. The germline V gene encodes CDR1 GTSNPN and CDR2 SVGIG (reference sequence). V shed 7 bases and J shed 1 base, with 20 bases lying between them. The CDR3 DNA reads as TGTGCCTCAACCTCGGGCGCGGGAAAATCCTACGAGCAGTACTTC. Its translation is CASTSGAGKSYEQYF.

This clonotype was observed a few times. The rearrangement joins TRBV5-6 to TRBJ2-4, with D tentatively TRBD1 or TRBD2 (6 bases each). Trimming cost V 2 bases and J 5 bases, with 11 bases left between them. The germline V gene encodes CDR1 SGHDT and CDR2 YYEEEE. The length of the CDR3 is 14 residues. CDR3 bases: TGTGCCAGCAGCTTCCGGGGGCGCGAAAACATTCAGTACTTC. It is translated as CASSFRGRENIQYF. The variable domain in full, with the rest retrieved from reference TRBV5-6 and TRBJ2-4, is DAGVTQSPTHLIKTRGQQVTLRCSPKSGHDTVSWYQQALGQGPQFIFQYYEEEERQRGNFPDRFSGHQFPNYSSELNVNALLLGDSALYLCASSFRGRENIQYFGAGTRLSVL.

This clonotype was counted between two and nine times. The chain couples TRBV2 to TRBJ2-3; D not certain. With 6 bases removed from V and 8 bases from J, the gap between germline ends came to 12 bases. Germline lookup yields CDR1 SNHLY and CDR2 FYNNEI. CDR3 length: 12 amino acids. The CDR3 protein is CASRATSITQYF. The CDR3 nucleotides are TGTGCCAGCAGGGCTACCTCGATTACGCAGTATTTT. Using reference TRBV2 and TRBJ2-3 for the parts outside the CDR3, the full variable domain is EPEVTQTPSHQVTQMGQEVILRCVPISNHLYFYWYRQILGQKVEFLVSFYNNEISEKSEIFDDQFSVERPDGSNFTLKIRSTKLEDSAMYFCASRATSITQYFGPGTRLTVL.

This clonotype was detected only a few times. The CDR3 spells CASSLVAGRGQPQHF. The CDR3 DNA follows: TGTGCCAGCAGCTTAGTGGCAGGGAGGGGTCAGCCCCAGCATTTT. The J gene is TRBJ1-5, the V gene TRBV7-2, with D maybe TRBD1 (5 bases). Per germline, CDR1 SGHTA and CDR2 FQGNSA. This CDR3 is 15 amino acids long. V was shortened by 1 base and J by 6 bases, with 13 bases between the two germline ends.

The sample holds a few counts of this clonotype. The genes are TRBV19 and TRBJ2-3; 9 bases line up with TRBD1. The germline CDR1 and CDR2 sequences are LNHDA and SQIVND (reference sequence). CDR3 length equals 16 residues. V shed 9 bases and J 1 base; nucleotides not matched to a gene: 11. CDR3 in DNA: TGTGCCAGAGAGAGCCCGGACAGGGGAGGCACAGATACGCAGTATTTT. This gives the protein CARESPDRGGTDTQYF.

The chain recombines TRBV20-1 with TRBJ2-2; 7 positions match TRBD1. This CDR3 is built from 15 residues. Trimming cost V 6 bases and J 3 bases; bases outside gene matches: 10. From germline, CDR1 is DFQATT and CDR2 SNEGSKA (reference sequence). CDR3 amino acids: CSAQTGYGYTGELFF. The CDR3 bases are TGCAGTGCCCAGACAGGGTACGGGTACACCGGGGAGCTGTTTTTT.

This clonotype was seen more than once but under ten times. The CDR3 nucleotides read TGTGCCAGCAGCTTAAAGCCCCTGAACACTGAAGCTTTCTTT. It is translated as CASSLKPLNTEAFF. The chain is built from TRBV7-9 and TRBJ1-1; D is uncertain. Trimming took off 2 bases at V and 0 bases at J, with 7 bases between the two ends. Germline CDR1 is SEHNR and CDR2 is FQNEAQ (reference sequence). This CDR3 comprises 14 residues.

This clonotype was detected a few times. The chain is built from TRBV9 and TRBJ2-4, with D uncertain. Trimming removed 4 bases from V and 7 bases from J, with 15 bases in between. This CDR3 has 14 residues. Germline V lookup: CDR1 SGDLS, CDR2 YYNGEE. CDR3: CASSPWEGSNIQYF. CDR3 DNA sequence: TGTGCCAGCAGCCCTTGGGAAGGATCGAACATTCAGTACTTC. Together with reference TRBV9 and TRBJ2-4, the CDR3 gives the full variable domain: DSGVTQTPKHLITATGQRVTLRCSPRSGDLSVYWYQQSLDQGLQFLIQYYNGEERAKGNILERFSAQQFPDLHSELNLSSLELGDSALYFCASSPWEGSNIQYFGAGTRLSVL.

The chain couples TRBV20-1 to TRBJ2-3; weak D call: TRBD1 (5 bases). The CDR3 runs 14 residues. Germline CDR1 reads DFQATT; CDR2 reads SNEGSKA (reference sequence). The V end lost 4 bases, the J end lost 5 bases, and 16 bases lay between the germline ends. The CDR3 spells CSAISYTQGDTQYF. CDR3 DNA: TGCAGTGCTATTAGCTACACCCAGGGAGATACGCAGTATTTT.

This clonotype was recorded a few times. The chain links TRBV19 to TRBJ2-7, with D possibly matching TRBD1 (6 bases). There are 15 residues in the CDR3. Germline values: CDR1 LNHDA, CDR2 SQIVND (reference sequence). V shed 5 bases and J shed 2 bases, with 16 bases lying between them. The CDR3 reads CASSPRTVPAYEQYF. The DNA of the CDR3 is TGTGCCAGTAGTCCTCGGACAGTACCCGCCTACGAGCAGTACTTC.

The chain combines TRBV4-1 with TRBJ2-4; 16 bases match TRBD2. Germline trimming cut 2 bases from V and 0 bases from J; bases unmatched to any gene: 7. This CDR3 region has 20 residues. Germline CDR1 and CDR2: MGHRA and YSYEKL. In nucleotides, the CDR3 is TGCGCCAGCAGCCAACCGGGACTAGCGGGAGGGCTAGGAGCCAAAAACATTCAGTACTTC. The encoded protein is CASSQPGLAGGLGAKNIQYF.

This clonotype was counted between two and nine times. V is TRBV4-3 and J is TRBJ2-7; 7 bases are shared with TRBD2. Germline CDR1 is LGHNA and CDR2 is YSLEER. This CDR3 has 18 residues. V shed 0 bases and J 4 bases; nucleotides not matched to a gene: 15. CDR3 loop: CASSQDTPRGGRWYEQYF. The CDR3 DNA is TGCGCCAGCAGCCAAGACACCCCCCGTGGCGGGAGATGGTACGAGCAGTACTTC.

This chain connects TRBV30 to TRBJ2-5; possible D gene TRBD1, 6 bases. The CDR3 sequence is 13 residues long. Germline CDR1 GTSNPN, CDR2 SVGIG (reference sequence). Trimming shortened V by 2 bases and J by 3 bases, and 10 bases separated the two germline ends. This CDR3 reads CAWSRDIEETQYF. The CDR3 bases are TGTGCCTGGAGTAGGGACATCGAAGAGACCCAGTACTTC.